This T cell receptor (beta chain) was identified during a study of control samples from healthy donors and cancer patients. The method was immunoSEQ multiplex PCR; TCRdb's version includes in-frame clones alone and lacks a portion of them. The sample consists of over 50,000 clones, approximately 91% of them appearing once. This clone was seen a single time. This CDR3 comprises 17 residues. Germline assignment: CDR1 MDHEN and CDR2 SYDVKM. V lost 9 bases and J lost 2, with 23 bases in between. The origin of this receptor is a man aged 45-65 years in good health. This chain connects TRBV28 to TRBJ1-5; possible D gene TRBD1, 6 bases. Sequenced sample: blood. The CDR3 spells CARSPTQQGWGNQPQHF. The CDR3 DNA sequence: TGTGCCAGAAGTCCCACACAACAGGGATGGGGCAATCAGCCCCAGCATTTT. The full variable domain, completed using reference TRBV28 and TRBJ1-5, is DVKVTQSSRYLVKRTGEKVFLECVQDMDHENMFWYRQDPGLGLRLIYFSYDVKMKEKGDIPEGYSVSREKKERFSLILESASTNQTSMYLCARSPTQQGWGNQPQHFGDGTRLSIL.